The sequence of this TCR beta chain was determined in a study of cytomegalovirus exposure and HLA in healthy donors. General study findings and limits: At a 0.05 false discovery rate, a later analysis found about 17,000 TCR beta sequences to be associated with HLA alleles. An analysis done earlier found most TCR beta V segments productive about 87% or about 30% of the time. Across donors, presence/absence analyses took sequencing depth to be roughly uniform.

Per the germline V gene, CDR1 is SGHVS and CDR2 is FQNEAQ. Trimming shortened V by 1 base and J by 8 bases, and 5 bases separated the two germline ends. This CDR3 comprises 11 residues. This clone was detected a few times. Its antigen is not identified. PCR used 60 Vbeta primers and 13 Jbeta primers. Method: immunoSEQ multiplex PCR; TCRdb's copy keeps in-frame clones and lacks some. The sample lists more than 150,000 clones; roughly 83% were seen once. Healthy bone marrow donors made up the donors. Sequenced input: PBMCs. The receptor was derived from a woman younger than 35 in good health and CMV-seronegative. The chain employs TRBV7-8 and TRBJ1-2; D is perhaps TRBD1 (5 bases). The chain's CDR3 is CASSLGGGYTF. DNA of the CDR3: TGTGCCAGCAGCTTAGGGGGCGGCTACACCTTC.